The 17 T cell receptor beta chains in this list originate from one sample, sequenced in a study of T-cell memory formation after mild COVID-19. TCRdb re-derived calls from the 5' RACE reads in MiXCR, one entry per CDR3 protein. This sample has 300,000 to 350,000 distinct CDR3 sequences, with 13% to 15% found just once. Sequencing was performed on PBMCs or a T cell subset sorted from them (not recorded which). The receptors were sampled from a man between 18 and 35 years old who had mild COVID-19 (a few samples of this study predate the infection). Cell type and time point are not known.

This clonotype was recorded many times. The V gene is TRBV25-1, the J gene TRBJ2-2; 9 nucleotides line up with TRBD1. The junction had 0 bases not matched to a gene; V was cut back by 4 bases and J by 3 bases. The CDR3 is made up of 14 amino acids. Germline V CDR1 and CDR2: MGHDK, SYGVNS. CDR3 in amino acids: CASSGTGDTGELFF. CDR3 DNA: TGTGCCAGCAGTGGGACAGGGGACACCGGGGAGCTGTTTTTT.

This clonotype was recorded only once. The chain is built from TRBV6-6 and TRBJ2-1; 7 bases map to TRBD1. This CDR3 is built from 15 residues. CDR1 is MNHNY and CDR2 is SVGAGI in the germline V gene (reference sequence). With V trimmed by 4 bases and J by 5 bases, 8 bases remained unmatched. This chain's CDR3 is CASSSPGQLDNEQFF. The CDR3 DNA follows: TGTGCCAGCAGTTCGCCGGGACAGTTGGACAATGAGCAGTTCTTC.

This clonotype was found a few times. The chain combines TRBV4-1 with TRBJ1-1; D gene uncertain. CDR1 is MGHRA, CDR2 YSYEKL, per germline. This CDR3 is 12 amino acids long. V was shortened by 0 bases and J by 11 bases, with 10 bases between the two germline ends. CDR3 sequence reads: CASSQDGGRAFF. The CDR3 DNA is TGCGCCAGCAGCCAAGACGGTGGACGGGCTTTCTTT.

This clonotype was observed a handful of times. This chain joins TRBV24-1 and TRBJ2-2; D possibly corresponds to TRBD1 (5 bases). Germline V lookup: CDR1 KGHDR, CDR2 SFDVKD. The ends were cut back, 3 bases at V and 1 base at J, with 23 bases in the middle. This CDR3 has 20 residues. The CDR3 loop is CATSDNRMTATARNTGELFF. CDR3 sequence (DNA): TGTGCCACCAGTGATAATAGGATGACAGCAACAGCGAGGAACACCGGGGAGCTGTTTTTT.

The CDR3, as DNA: TGTGCCAGCAGTTACTCGGGGATTAATGAAAAACTGTTTTTT. This gives the protein CASSYSGINEKLFF. The rearrangement uses TRBV6-2 or TRBV6-3 and TRBJ1-4, with D uncertain. V was pared by 0 bases and J by 4 bases, with 6 bases between. CDR3 length: 14 amino acids. Germline lookup yields CDR1 MNHEY and CDR2 SVGEGT.

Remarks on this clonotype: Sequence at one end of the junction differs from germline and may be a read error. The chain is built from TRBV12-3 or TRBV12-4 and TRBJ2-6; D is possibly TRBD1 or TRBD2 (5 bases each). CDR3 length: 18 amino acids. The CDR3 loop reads CASSLGTFKLSGANVLTF. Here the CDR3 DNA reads TGTGCCAGCAGCTTAGGGACCTTCAAGCTCTCTGGGGCCAACGTCCTGACTTTC.

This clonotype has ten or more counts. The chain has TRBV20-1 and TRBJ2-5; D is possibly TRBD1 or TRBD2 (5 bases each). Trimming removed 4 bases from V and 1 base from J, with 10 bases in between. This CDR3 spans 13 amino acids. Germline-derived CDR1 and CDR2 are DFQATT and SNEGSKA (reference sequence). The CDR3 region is CSAIVGTQETQYF. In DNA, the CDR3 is TGCAGTGCTATAGTAGGGACCCAAGAGACCCAGTACTTC.

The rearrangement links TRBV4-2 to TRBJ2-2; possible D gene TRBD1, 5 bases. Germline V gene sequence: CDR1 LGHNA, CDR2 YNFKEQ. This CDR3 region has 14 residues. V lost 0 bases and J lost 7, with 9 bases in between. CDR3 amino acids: CASSQEGVDGELFF. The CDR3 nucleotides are TGTGCCAGCAGCCAAGAAGGGGTGGACGGGGAGCTGTTTTTT.

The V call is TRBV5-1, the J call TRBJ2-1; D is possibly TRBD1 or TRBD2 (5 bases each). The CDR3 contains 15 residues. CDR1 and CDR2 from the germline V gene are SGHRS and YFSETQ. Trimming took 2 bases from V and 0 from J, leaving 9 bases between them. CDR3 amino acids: CASSFRDGSYNEQFF. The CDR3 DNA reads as TGCGCCAGCAGCTTTCGGGACGGCTCCTACAATGAGCAGTTCTTC.

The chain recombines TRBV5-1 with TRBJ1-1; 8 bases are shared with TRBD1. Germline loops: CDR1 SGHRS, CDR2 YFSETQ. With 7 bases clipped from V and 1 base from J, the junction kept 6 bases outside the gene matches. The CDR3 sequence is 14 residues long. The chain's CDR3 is CASGQGAANTEAFF. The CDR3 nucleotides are TGCGCCAGCGGGCAGGGGGCGGCGAACACTGAAGCTTTCTTT.

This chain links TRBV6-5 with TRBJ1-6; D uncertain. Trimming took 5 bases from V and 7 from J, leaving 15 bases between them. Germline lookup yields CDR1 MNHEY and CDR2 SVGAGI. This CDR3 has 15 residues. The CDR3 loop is CASSTQPVYNSPLHF. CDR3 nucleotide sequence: TGTGCCAGCAGTACTCAACCCGTTTACAATTCACCCCTCCACTTT.

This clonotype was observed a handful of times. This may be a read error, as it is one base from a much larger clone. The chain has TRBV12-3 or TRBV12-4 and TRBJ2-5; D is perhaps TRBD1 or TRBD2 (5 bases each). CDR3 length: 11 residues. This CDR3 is CVSGTRETQYF. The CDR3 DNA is TGTGTCAGTGGGACCCGGGAGACCCAGTACTTC.

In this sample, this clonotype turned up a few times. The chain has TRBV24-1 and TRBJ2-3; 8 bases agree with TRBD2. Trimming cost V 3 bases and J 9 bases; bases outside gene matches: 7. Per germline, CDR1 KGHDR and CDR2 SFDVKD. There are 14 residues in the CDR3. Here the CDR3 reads CATSDPGGADTQYF. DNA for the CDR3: TGTGCCACCAGTGATCCGGGGGGGGCGGACACGCAGTATTTT.

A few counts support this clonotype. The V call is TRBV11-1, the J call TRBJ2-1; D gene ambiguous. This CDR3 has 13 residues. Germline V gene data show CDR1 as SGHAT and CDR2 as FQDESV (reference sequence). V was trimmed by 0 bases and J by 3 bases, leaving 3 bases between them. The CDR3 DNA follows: TGTGCCAGCAGCTTAGCTATCTACAATGAGCAGTTCTTC. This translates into CASSLAIYNEQFF.

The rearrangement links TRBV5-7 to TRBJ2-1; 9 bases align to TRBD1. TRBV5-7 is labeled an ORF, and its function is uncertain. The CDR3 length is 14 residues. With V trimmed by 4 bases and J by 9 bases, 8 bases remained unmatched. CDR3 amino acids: CASSDHRGPGEQFF. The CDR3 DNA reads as TGTGCCAGCAGCGACCACAGGGGGCCGGGTGAGCAGTTCTTC.

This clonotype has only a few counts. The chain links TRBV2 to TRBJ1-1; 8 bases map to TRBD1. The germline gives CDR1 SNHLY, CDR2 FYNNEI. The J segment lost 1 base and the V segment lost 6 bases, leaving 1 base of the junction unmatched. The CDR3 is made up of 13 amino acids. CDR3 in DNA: TGTGCCAGCAGGGACAGGGAGAACACTGAAGCTTTCTTT. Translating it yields CASRDRENTEAFF.

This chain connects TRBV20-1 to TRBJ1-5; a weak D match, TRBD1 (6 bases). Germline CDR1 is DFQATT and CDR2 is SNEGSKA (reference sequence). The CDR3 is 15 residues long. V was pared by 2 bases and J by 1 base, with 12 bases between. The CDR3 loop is CSARPGQRSNQPQHF. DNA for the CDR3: TGCAGTGCTAGACCCGGACAGAGGAGCAATCAGCCCCAGCATTTT.